The 13 T cell receptor beta chains reported below all come from one sample, sequenced in a study of blood T cell repertoires in COVID-19. Produced via immunoSEQ multiplex PCR; TCRdb's table is partial and in-frame only. Of under 150,000 clones in the sample, approximately 80% were seen once. Sequenced sample: peripheral blood. These receptors were taken from a man aged 65 to 79 with acute or convalescent COVID-19.

This sequence joins TRBV6-5 and TRBJ2-1; the D gene is possibly TRBD1 (6 bases). Trimming shortened V by 6 bases and J by 0 bases, and 12 bases separated the two germline ends. The CDR3 spans 15 residues. Germline V gene lookup returns CDR1 MNHEY and CDR2 SVGAGI. DNA for the CDR3: TGTGCCAGCAGAACCGGACAGAGCTCCTACAATGAGCAGTTCTTC. It encodes CASRTGQSSYNEQFF.

The chain has TRBV28 and TRBJ1-4; TRBD1 is a possible D gene (6 bases). V lost 2 bases and J lost 7, with 8 bases in between. Germline CDR1 reads MDHEN; CDR2 reads SYDVKM. The CDR3 extends over 13 amino acids. The CDR3 nucleotides are TGTGCCAGCAGTTTACCCAGGGGTGAAAAACTGTTTTTT. Protein sequence: CASSLPRGEKLFF.

The chain has TRBV7-8 and TRBJ2-4, with 7 bases matching TRBD1. The V gene's germline CDR1 is SGHVS and CDR2 FQNEAQ. The V and J ends lost 1 base and 5 bases, in that order; junction bases with no gene match: 8. The CDR3 spans 16 residues. This CDR3 is CASSLGPGTGENIQYF. CDR3 nucleotide sequence: TGTGCCAGCAGCTTAGGGCCGGGTACAGGGGAAAACATTCAGTACTTC. Looking up the rest from reference TRBV7-8 and TRBJ2-4 gives the full variable domain: GAGVSQSPRYKVAKRGQDVALRCDPISGHVSLFWYQQALGQGPEFLTYFQNEAQLDKSGLPSDRFFAERPEGSVSTLKIQRTQQEDSAVYLCASSLGPGTGENIQYFGAGTRLSVL.

V is TRBV6-5 and J is TRBJ1-6, with TRBD1 as a possible D gene (6 bases). The CDR3 extends over 14 amino acids. Germline V gene sequence: CDR1 MNHEY, CDR2 SVGAGI. Trimming removed 6 bases at V and 7 bases at J, with 13 bases between. The CDR3 sequence is CASSYREGNSPLHF. The CDR3 nucleotides read TGTGCCAGCAGCTACAGGGAGGGAAATTCACCCCTCCACTTT.

This clone occurred once. V and J are TRBV5-1 and TRBJ1-6; a weak D match, TRBD1 (5 bases). V shed 0 bases and J shed 8 bases, with 15 bases lying between them. Germline CDR1 reads SGHRS; CDR2 reads YFSETQ. This CDR3 contains 16 residues. This CDR3 is CASSLGDYWGDSPLHF. For the CDR3, the DNA is TGCGCCAGCAGCTTGGGGGACTACTGGGGAGATTCACCCCTCCACTTT.

The chain uses TRBV20-1 and TRBJ2-5; D is uncertain. The CDR3 runs to 11 residues. V was shortened by 0 bases and J by 7 bases, with 6 bases between the two germline ends. CDR1 is DFQATT, CDR2 SNEGSKA, per germline (reference sequence). The CDR3 nucleotides read TGCAGTGCTAGAGAAATTAGGACCCAGTACTTC. Translation gives CSAREIRTQYF.

The V and J genes are TRBV9 and TRBJ1-2; unclear D gene. Germline-derived CDR1 and CDR2 are SGDLS and YYNGEE. CDR3 length: 15 residues. V gave up 0 bases and J gave up 2 bases, with 11 bases separating them. The CDR3 DNA reads as TGTGCCAGCAGCGTAGCTCCGACAACCAACTATGGCTACACCTTC. Protein sequence: CASSVAPTTNYGYTF.

The rearrangement uses TRBV9 and TRBJ2-2; D remains unclear. Germline V lookup: CDR1 SGDLS, CDR2 YYNGEE. CDR3 length equals 16 residues. V lost 0 bases, J lost 0 bases, and 9 bases lay in between. The CDR3 nucleotides read TGTGCCAGCAGCGTAGACGGCGGATCGAACACCGGGGAGCTGTTTTTT. This sequence encodes CASSVDGGSNTGELFF.

As DNA, the CDR3 is TGCAGCGTTGAGCGGGACAGGCCTAACTATGGCTACACCTTC. Its translation: CSVERDRPNYGYTF. This chain uses TRBV29-1 with TRBJ1-2, with 8 bases identical to TRBD1. Looked up from germline, CDR1 is SQVTM and CDR2 is ANQGSEA. V lost 3 bases to trimming and J lost 0 bases; unmatched junction nucleotides: 3. This CDR3 spans 14 amino acids.

This sequence joins TRBV6-5 and TRBJ1-6, with D perhaps TRBD1 (6 bases). The V end was cut by 6 bases, the J end by 3 bases, with 12 bases between. The CDR3 runs to 15 residues. The germline CDR1 and CDR2 sequences are MNHEY and SVGAGI. The DNA of the CDR3 is TGTGCCAGCAGACTACAGGGACACTATAATTCACCCCTCCACTTT. It yields the protein CASRLQGHYNSPLHF.

The rearrangement joins TRBV3-1 (or the pseudogene TRBV3-2) to TRBJ2-3; maybe TRBD1 (5 bases). V lost 5 bases, J lost 2 bases, and 11 bases lay in between. Per germline, CDR1 LGHDT and CDR2 YNNKEL (reference sequence). The CDR3 contains 14 residues. The CDR3 DNA reads as TGTGCCAGCAGCAGGGAAGGGGCCACAGATACGCAGTATTTT. This gives the protein CASSREGATDTQYF.

This clone has just a few counts. The V gene is TRBV4-1, the J gene TRBJ1-3, with 10 bases aligning to TRBD1. This CDR3 contains 19 residues. CDR1 MGHRA and CDR2 YSYEKL come from the germline V gene. J lost 0 bases, V lost 0 bases, and 8 bases had no gene match. This chain's CDR3 is CASSQERGTGDFSGNTIYF. CDR3 in DNA: TGCGCCAGCAGCCAAGAGAGGGGGACAGGGGACTTCTCTGGAAACACCATATATTTT.

This chain connects TRBV15 to TRBJ1-2, with 7 bases lining up with TRBD1. Germline CDR1 reads LNHNV; CDR2 reads YYDKDF (reference sequence). Unmatched junction bases numbered 12, after V lost 5 bases and J lost 6 bases. This CDR3 has 15 amino acids. The CDR3 loop reads CATSRIRGQVNGYTF. The CDR3 bases are TGTGCCACCAGCCGAATTAGGGGGCAGGTCAATGGCTACACCTTC. The full variable domain, its missing parts supplied by reference TRBV15 and TRBJ1-2, is DAMVIQNPRYQVTQFGKPVTLSCSQTLNHNVMYWYQQKSSQAPKLLFHYYDKDFNNEADTPDNFQSRRPNTSFCFLDIRSPGLGDTAMYLCATSRIRGQVNGYTFGSGTRLTVV.